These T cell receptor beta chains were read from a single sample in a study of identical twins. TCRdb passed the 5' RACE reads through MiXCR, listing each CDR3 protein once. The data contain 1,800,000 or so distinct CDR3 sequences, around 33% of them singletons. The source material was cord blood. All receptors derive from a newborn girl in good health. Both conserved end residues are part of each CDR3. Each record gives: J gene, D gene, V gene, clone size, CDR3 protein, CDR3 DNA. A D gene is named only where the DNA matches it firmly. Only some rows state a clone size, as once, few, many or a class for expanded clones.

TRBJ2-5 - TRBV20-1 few CSARINGMVGGETPYF TGCAGTGCTAGAATTAATGGAATGGTGGGAGGCGAGACCCCGTACTTC
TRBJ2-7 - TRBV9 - CASSVAVAFYEQYF TGTGCCAGCAGCGTAGCGGTAGCCTTCTACGAGCAGTACTTC
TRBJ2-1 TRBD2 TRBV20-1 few CSASGLAGVPSSYNEQFF TGCAGTGCTTCCGGACTAGCGGGAGTCCCGAGCTCCTACAATGAGCAGTTCTTC
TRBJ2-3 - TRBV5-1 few CASSLFMGHGDTQYF TGCGCCAGCAGCCTTTTCATGGGGCATGGAGATACGCAGTATTTT
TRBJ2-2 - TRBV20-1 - CSARDQIVGTSTGELFF TGCAGTGCTAGAGATCAGATAGTTGGGACCTCAACCGGGGAGCTGTTTTTT
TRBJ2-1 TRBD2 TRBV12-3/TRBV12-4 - CASSLGSLAGDNEQFF TGTGCCAGCAGTTTAGGGTCCCTAGCGGGGGACAATGAGCAGTTCTTC
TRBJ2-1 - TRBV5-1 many CASSAAGLRGYNEQFF TGCGCCAGCAGCGCTGCAGGCCTAAGGGGTTACAATGAGCAGTTCTTC
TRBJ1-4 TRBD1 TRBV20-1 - CSASGTGGEKLFF TGCAGTGCTAGCGGGACAGGGGGTGAAAAACTGTTTTTT
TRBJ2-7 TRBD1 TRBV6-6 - CASSYFGQGESYEQYF TGTGCCAGCAGTTATTTTGGACAGGGGGAGTCCTACGAGCAGTACTTC
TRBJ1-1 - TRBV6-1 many CASSVRGNTEAFF TGTGCCAGCAGTGTAAGGGGAAACACTGAAGCTTTCTTT
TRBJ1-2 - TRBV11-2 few CASSSFRPRYDYGYTF TGTGCCAGCAGCTCATTTAGACCGCGTTATGACTATGGCTACACCTTC
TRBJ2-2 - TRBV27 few CASSLQLGTGELFF TGTGCCAGCAGTTTGCAACTAGGCACCGGGGAGCTGTTTTTT
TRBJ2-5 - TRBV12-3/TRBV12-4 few CASSPWGRLQETQYF TGTGCCAGCAGTCCATGGGGACGTTTACAAGAGACCCAGTACTTC
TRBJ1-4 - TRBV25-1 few CASSERWSGEKLFF TGTGCCAGCAGTGAGCGGTGGAGTGGGGAAAAACTGTTTTTT
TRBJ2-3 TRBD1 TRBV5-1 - CASSSQGALDTQYF TGCGCCAGCAGCTCACAGGGGGCATTAGATACGCAGTATTTT
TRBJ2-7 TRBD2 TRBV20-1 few CSASTSGSYEQYF TGCAGTGCTTCGACTAGCGGGAGCTACGAGCAGTACTTC
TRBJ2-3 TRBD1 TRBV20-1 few CSHPKPTGGSTDTQYF TGCAGCCACCCTAAACCCACAGGGGGCAGCACAGATACGCAGTATTTT
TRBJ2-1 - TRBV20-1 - CSAKGGPAYNEQFF TGCAGTGCTAAAGGGGGGCCGGCCTACAATGAGCAGTTCTTC
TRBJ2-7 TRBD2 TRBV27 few CASSPQLAGAREQYF TGTGCCAGCAGTCCCCAACTAGCGGGAGCGAGGGAGCAGTACTTC
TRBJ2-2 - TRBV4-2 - CASSHPLETGELFF TGTGCCAGCAGCCACCCCCTAGAAACCGGGGAGCTGTTTTTT
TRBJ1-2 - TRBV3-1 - CASSPGFAHVYGYTF TGTGCCAGCAGCCCAGGGTTTGCACACGTCTATGGCTACACCTTC
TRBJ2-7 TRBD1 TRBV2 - CASNRGSLSYEQYF TGTGCCAGCAACAGGGGGTCCTTATCCTACGAGCAGTACTTC
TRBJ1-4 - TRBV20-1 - CSARDRRSNEKLFF TGCAGTGCTAGGGACCGCCGTTCTAATGAAAAACTGTTTTTT
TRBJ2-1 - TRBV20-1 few CSARRWAGEQFF TGCAGTGCTAGACGGTGGGCAGGTGAGCAGTTCTTC
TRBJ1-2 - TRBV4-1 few CASSQDGAVRYGYTF TGCGCCAGCAGCCAAGATGGAGCCGTCCGCTATGGCTACACCTTC
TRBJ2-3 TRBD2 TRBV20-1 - CSASGWTSGSVTQYF TGCAGTGCTAGTGGATGGACTAGCGGGAGTGTTACGCAGTATTTT
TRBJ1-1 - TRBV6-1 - CASSADTLRTEAFF TGTGCCAGCAGTGCCGACACCCTGAGGACTGAAGCTTTCTTT